This TCR beta chain was profiled in a study of blood T cell repertoires in COVID-19. Study-level information: Donors in the United States, Italy and Spain gave samples during acute or convalescent COVID-19. PBMCs, B-cell-depleted T cells, or T cells were the source of the cDNA or gDNA that made up the material.

Measured with immunoSEQ multiplex PCR; TCRdb has only the in-frame clones, and not every one. The data contain some 58,000 clones, around nine tenths of them singletons. There are 16 residues in the CDR3. Between the trimmed V and J ends, which lost 4 bases and 0 bases, there was a span of 13 bases. The germline V gene has CDR1 MDHEN and CDR2 SYDVKM. The TCR sequence derives from a man aged 45-65 years with active COVID-19. The chain employs TRBV28 and TRBJ2-4; possibly TRBD1 for D (7 bases). The sequenced sample was peripheral blood. CDR3 DNA sequence: TGTGCCAGCAGTTCAGGGGGGATTTTAGCCAAAAACATTCAGTACTTC. This translates into CASSSGGILAKNIQYF.